This TCR beta chain was sequenced during a study of cytomegalovirus exposure and HLA in healthy donors. Study-wide context: Of approximately 400 genotyped donors, about 80% clustered with self-reported Caucasian donors. The study, taken as a whole, reports: TRBV6-2, TRBV6-3 and some other V segments were unresolvable in 87-base-pair reads. It was reportedly the case that the classifier diagnosed cytomegalovirus status with high specificity and sensitivity.

Notes on this clone: No antigen is known for it.

A multiplex PCR was run with 60 Vbeta primers and 13 Jbeta primers. Some clones are missing from TCRdb's copy, which holds only in-frame ones; the method was immunoSEQ multiplex PCR. The sample lists about 150,000 clones, 70% to 90% occurring once. The CDR3 extends over 14 amino acids. CDR1 is LNHNV and CDR2 is YYDKDF in the germline V gene (reference sequence). The sequence derives from a woman aged 18-35 years in good health and CMV-seronegative. The J gene is TRBJ2-5, the V gene TRBV15; D may be TRBD2 (7 bases). Gene TRBJ2-7 matches the end of the DNA better, so the J call may be wrong. Sequencing was carried out using PBMCs. CDR3 DNA sequence: TGTGCCACCAGCATAGGGGGGGAGGCCTACGAGCAGTACTTC. It yields the protein CATSIGGEAYEQYF.